This T cell receptor (beta chain) was obtained from a study of cytomegalovirus exposure and HLA in healthy donors. Overall study results and limits: A later analysis linked a missense variant in DCLRE1C to the trimming of TCR beta V and J genes.

Trimming took 7 bases from V and 5 from J, leaving 8 bases between them. Germline CDR1 is SNHLY and CDR2 is FYNNEI. This CDR3 has 11 residues. The PCR was carried out with 60 Vbeta primers and 13 Jbeta primers. Assay used: immunoSEQ multiplex PCR; TCRdb lists only in-frame clones, some missing. The table shows around 110,000 clones, with around 83% occurring only once. About this clone: The antigen remains unidentified.

Sequencing used PBMCs. This sequence joins TRBV2 and TRBJ2-5; D not resolved. The receptor's source is a man aged 25 to 40 in good health and CMV-seropositive. The CDR3 region is CASTPSETQYF. The CDR3, as DNA: TGTGCCAGCACTCCCTCCGAGACCCAGTACTTC.